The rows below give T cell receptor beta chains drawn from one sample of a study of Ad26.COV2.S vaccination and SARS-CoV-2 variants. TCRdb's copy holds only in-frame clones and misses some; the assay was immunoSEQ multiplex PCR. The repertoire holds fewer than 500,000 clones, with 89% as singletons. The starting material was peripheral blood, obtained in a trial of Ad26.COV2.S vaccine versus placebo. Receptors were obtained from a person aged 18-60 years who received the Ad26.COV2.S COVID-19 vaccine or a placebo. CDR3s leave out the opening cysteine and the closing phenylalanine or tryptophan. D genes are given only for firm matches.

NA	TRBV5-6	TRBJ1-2	ASSFFREFVGGYT
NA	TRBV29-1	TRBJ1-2	SVEGRHHVLGT
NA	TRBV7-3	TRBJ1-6	ASSLRGGVDNSPLH
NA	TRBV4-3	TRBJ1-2	ASSQDWSRGQVYGYT
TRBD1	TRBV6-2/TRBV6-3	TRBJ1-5	ASSYSWDRGDNQPQH
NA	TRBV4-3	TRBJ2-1	ASSQGFFANEQF
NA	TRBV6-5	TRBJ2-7	AVHTYEQY
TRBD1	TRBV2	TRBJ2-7	ASRDRGYEQY
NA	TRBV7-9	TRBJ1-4	ASSFWGINEKLF
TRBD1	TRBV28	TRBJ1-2	ASSIWTGGARHGYT
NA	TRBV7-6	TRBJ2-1	ASSPGSGTSYNEQF
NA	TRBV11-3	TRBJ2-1	ASSTDVPWQF
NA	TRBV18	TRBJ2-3	ASSPYGARTDTQY
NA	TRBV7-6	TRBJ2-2	ASSLLGNTGELF
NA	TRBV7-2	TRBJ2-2	ASSLFQDTYTGELF
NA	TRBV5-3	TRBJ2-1	ARSLVNRELPNNEQF